Below, 5 T cell receptor beta chains from the same sample are listed, as sequenced in a study of OX40 agonist ivuxolimab in advanced cancers. Data came from immunoSEQ multiplex PCR; TCRdb stores just in-frame clones and leaves some out. The sample shows 50,000 to 65,000 clones, about four fifths of them seen only once. Here the sequenced sample was CD4+ or CD8+ T cells sorted from blood, taken in a trial of the OX40 agonist ivuxolimab. The receptors come from an adult with an advanced solid tumor such as melanoma, head and neck, liver or kidney cancer.

The chain is built from TRBV7-8 and TRBJ2-7; 8 bases fit TRBD2. V lost 8 bases to trimming and J lost 7 bases; unmatched junction nucleotides: 13. This CDR3 is 14 amino acids long. Germline CDR1 reads SGHVS; CDR2 reads FQNEAQ. This chain's CDR3 is CASSAGGLLGEQYF. Here the CDR3 DNA reads TGTGCCAGCTCGGCGGGGGGTCTCCTCGGGGAGCAGTACTTC.

V is TRBV14 and J is TRBJ2-7, with 9 bases fitting TRBD1. The CDR3 consists of 16 residues. After removal of 3 bases from V and 5 bases from J, the junction contained 11 bases not matched to a gene. Germline assignment: CDR1 SGHDN and CDR2 FVKESK. The CDR3, as DNA: TGTGCCAGCAGCCAGGGTGGGACAGGGAAATTCCACGAGCAGTACTTC. Encoded protein: CASSQGGTGKFHEQYF.

The gene calls are TRBV4-2 and TRBJ2-7; possible D gene TRBD1, 5 bases. V shed 1 base and J shed 6 bases, with 7 bases lying between them. The germline gives CDR1 LGHNA, CDR2 YNFKEQ. This CDR3 region has 12 residues. CDR3 sequence: CASSQATGEQYF. In nucleotides, the CDR3 is TGTGCCAGCAGCCAAGCCACAGGCGAGCAGTACTTC.

Here the CDR3 reads CASSLDSLNQPQHF. CDR3 DNA: TGTGCCAGCAGCTTAGACAGTCTCAATCAGCCCCAGCATTTT. The genes are TRBV11-2 and TRBJ1-5; D unresolved. This CDR3 has 14 amino acids. Germline V lookup: CDR1 SGHAT, CDR2 FQNNGV. The V end was cut by 0 bases, the J end by 3 bases, with 6 bases between.

This clone was counted between two and nine times. The chain carries TRBV19 and TRBJ1-6, with TRBD1 as a possible D gene (5 bases). Germline CDR1 is LNHDA and CDR2 is SQIVND (reference sequence). This CDR3 has 15 amino acids. With 5 bases removed from V and 4 bases from J, the gap between germline ends came to 12 bases. Here the CDR3 DNA reads TGTGCCAGTAGTCTAAGGAGACAGTATAATTCACCCCTCCACTTT. Encoded protein: CASSLRRQYNSPLHF.